The rows below give T cell receptor beta chains drawn from one sample of a study of blood T cell repertoires in COVID-19. Assay: immunoSEQ multiplex PCR; the TCRdb copy retains only in-frame clones and omits some. The profile shows 110,000 to 150,000 clones, over 65% of them singletons. The sequenced sample consisted of PBMCs or T cells enriched from blood (not recorded which). The receptors were gathered from a woman in her forties or fifties who had recovered from COVID-19. Both conserved end residues are part of each CDR3. A D gene is named only where the DNA matches it firmly. The listing skips clone size in some rows; elsewhere it reads once, few, many or a size class.

TRBJ2-5,.,12,TRBV12-3/TRBV12-4,.,CASSLGRETQYF,TGTGCCAGCAGCCTGGGGAGGGAGACCCAGTACTTC
TRBJ1-1,.,11,TRBV28,few,CATLGFRVAFF,TGTGCCACCCTCGGGTTTAGAGTAGCTTTCTTT
TRBJ2-3,.,13,TRBV24-1,.,CATNGDPTDTQYF,TGTGCCACCAATGGAGATCCCACAGATACGCAGTATTTT
TRBJ1-1,.,14,TRBV4-1,few,CASSQTDSYTEAFF,TGCGCCAGCAGCCAAACGGACAGCTACACTGAAGCTTTCTTT
TRBJ1-4,TRBD1,15,TRBV6-5,.,CASSYGTGALKKLFF,TGTGCCAGCAGTTACGGGACAGGGGCATTGAAAAAACTGTTTTTT
TRBJ1-2,.,13,TRBV3-1/TRBV3-2,.,CASSQDSRRGYTF,TGTGCCAGCAGCCAAGACAGTCGAAGAGGCTACACCTTC
TRBJ1-2,.,15,TRBV6-5,.,CASSPTGVLSYGYTF,TGTGCCAGCAGCCCAACCGGGGTACTCTCATATGGCTACACCTTC
TRBJ1-4,TRBD1,13,TRBV6-5,.,CASSLGQGKKLFF,TGTGCCAGCAGCTTAGGACAGGGTAAAAAACTGTTTTTT
TRBJ1-2,TRBD1,13,TRBV29-1,.,CSVENRGGYGYTF,TGCAGCGTTGAAAACAGGGGAGGCTATGGCTACACCTTC
TRBJ1-2,TRBD1,15,TRBV6-1,many,CASSERTGKGYGYTF,TGTGCCAGCAGTGAAAGGACAGGGAAAGGCTATGGCTACACCTTC
TRBJ1-4,.,15,TRBV11-2,once,CASSLSQGLDEKLFF,TGTGCCAGCAGCTTATCCCAGGGGCTGGATGAAAAACTGTTTTTT
TRBJ2-3,TRBD2,18,TRBV7-2,.,CASSVEALAGGFTDTQYF,TGTGCCAGCAGCGTGGAGGCTCTAGCGGGGGGCTTCACAGATACGCAGTATTTT
TRBJ2-5,TRBD2,14,TRBV28,.,CASRPSGEATTQYF,TGTGCCAGCAGACCTAGCGGGGAGGCAACTACCCAGTACTTC
TRBJ2-7,.,13,TRBV6-5,.,CASSYGQNYEQYF,TGTGCCAGCAGTTACGGACAGAACTACGAGCAGTACTTC
TRBJ1-2,TRBD1,13,TRBV3-1/TRBV3-2,.,CASTSGQNYGYTF,TGTGCCAGCACCTCGGGACAGAACTATGGCTACACCTTC
TRBJ2-7,TRBD2,14,TRBV5-1,.,CASSLASGGYEQYF,TGCGCCAGCAGCTTGGCTAGCGGGGGATACGAGCAGTACTTC
TRBJ2-3,TRBD1,15,TRBV7-7,.,CASSQGQGQTDTQYF,TGTGCCAGCAGCCAAGGACAGGGGCAAACAGATACGCAGTATTTT
TRBJ2-5,.,16,TRBV27,.,CASSHEPGNLPETQYF,TGTGCCAGCAGTCACGAACCCGGGAATTTACCCGAGACCCAGTACTTC
TRBJ1-1,.,13,TRBV15,.,CATSRDRVTEAFF,TGTGCCACCAGCAGAGACAGGGTAACTGAAGCTTTCTTT
TRBJ1-2,TRBD1,15,TRBV6-5,.,CASSLRDRGNYGYTF,TGTGCCAGCAGCCTCCGGGACAGGGGTAACTATGGCTACACCTTC
TRBJ1-1,TRBD1,15,TRBV12-5,.,CASGLVTGANTEAFF,TGTGCTAGTGGTTTGGTAACAGGGGCGAACACTGAAGCTTTCTTT
TRBJ2-1,TRBD1,14,TRBV6-5,.,CASRTPGQNNEQFF,TGTGCCAGCAGGACACCGGGACAGAACAATGAGCAGTTCTTC
TRBJ2-7,TRBD1,15,TRBV4-2,.,CASSQDNGQGYEQYF,TGTGCCAGCAGCCAAGATAACGGACAGGGCTACGAGCAGTACTTC
TRBJ2-4,.,16,TRBV28,few,CASSTDRSLAKNIQYF,TGTGCCAGCAGCACTGACAGGAGTTTAGCCAAAAACATTCAGTACTTC
TRBJ2-3,TRBD2,19,TRBV30,few,CARTRGLAGAQASTDTQYF,TGTGCCCGGACCCGTGGACTAGCGGGGGCCCAAGCCTCCACAGATACGCAGTATTTT
TRBJ1-5,.,15,TRBV19,.,CASSHKDGGYQPQHF,TGTGCCAGTAGTCACAAGGACGGGGGGTATCAGCCCCAGCATTTT
TRBJ2-1,TRBD2,15,TRBV9,.,CASSVETSGGGEQFF,TGTGCCAGCAGCGTAGAGACTAGCGGGGGAGGTGAGCAGTTCTTC
TRBJ1-1,.,13,TRBV7-3,.,CASSSQKNTEAFF,TGTGCCAGCAGCTCACAGAAGAACACTGAAGCTTTCTTT
TRBJ2-7,.,14,TRBV19,once,CASSMKAGTYEQYF,TGTGCCAGTAGTATGAAAGCGGGCACCTACGAGCAGTACTTC
TRBJ1-4,.,14,TRBV27,.,CASNPGGPNEKLFF,TGTGCCAGCAACCCTGGCGGGCCTAATGAAAAACTGTTTTTT
TRBJ2-1,TRBD2,17,TRBV27,few,CASSLRGEPLSYNEQFF,TGTGCCAGCAGTCTCCGGGGGGAGCCGTTATCCTACAATGAGCAGTTCTTC
TRBJ1-1,TRBD1,15,TRBV5-1,.,CASSLESGGNTEAFF,TGCGCCAGCAGCTTGGAGTCAGGGGGTAACACTGAAGCTTTCTTT
TRBJ1-2,.,13,TRBV5-1,once,CASSLASGDGYTF,TGCGCCAGCAGCTTGGCCTCGGGGGATGGCTACACCTTC
TRBJ2-3,.,14,TRBV9,.,CASSVSQVTDTQYF,TGTGCCAGCAGCGTATCGCAGGTTACAGATACGCAGTATTTT
TRBJ2-3,TRBD1,14,TRBV5-1,.,CASSSGTVTDTQYF,TGCGCCAGCAGCTCGGGGACAGTCACAGATACGCAGTATTTT
TRBJ2-7,TRBD2,14,TRBV27,.,CASSSGLAAYEQYF,TGTGCCAGCAGTTCGGGACTAGCGGCCTACGAGCAGTACTTC
TRBJ2-2,TRBD2,15,TRBV9,.,CASSVGGGLTGELFF,TGTGCCAGCAGCGTTGGCGGGGGTCTCACCGGGGAGCTGTTTTTT
TRBJ1-6,.,15,TRBV11-1,.,CASSLGRRDNSPLHF,TGTGCCAGCAGCTTAGGACGGAGAGATAATTCACCCCTCCACTTT
TRBJ2-7,.,13,TRBV6-5,.,CASSRGQFSEQYF,TGTGCCAGCAGTCGGGGACAATTCAGCGAGCAGTACTTC
TRBJ1-1,.,12,TRBV11-2,few,CASSQGSDEAFF,TGTGCCAGCAGCCAGGGTTCGGACGAAGCTTTCTTT
TRBJ1-6,.,16,TRBV11-2,.,CASSLGRGSYNSPLHF,TGTGCCAGCAGCTTAGGGAGAGGCTCCTATAATTCACCCCTCCACTTT
TRBJ2-1,.,14,TRBV2,few,CASSELQGGDEQFF,TGTGCCAGCAGTGAATTGCAGGGGGGTGATGAGCAGTTCTTC
TRBJ2-3,.,15,TRBV5-1,.,CASSNSPRGPDTQYF,TGCGCCAGCAGCAACTCTCCCCGCGGGCCAGATACGCAGTATTTT
TRBJ1-1,.,14,TRBV5-4,.,CASSLGRGNTEAFF,TGTGCCAGCAGCTTGGGCAGGGGGAACACTGAAGCTTTCTTT
TRBJ2-5,.,13,TRBV7-3,.,CASSWGVRETQYF,TGTGCCAGCAGCTGGGGGGTCCGGGAGACCCAGTACTTC
TRBJ2-3,.,14,TRBV9,once,CASSDGGATDTQYF,TGTGCCAGCAGCGATGGGGGGGCGACAGATACGCAGTATTTT
TRBJ1-2,.,14,TRBV6-5,.,CASSLTGANYGYTF,TGTGCCAGCAGTCTGACAGGAGCAAACTATGGCTACACCTTC
TRBJ2-3,TRBD2,17,TRBV11-2,.,CASSLSLAGGGTDTQYF,TGTGCCAGCAGCTTATCCCTGGCGGGGGGGGGCACAGATACGCAGTATTTT
TRBJ1-2,.,18,TRBV28,.,CASSFQEGRAGALYGYTF,TGTGCCAGCAGTTTTCAGGAGGGAAGGGCCGGAGCTCTCTATGGCTACACCTTC
TRBJ1-5,TRBD1,14,TRBV15,.,CATRNDRGNQPQHF,TGTGCCACCCGCAACGACAGGGGGAATCAGCCCCAGCATTTT
TRBJ2-1,TRBD2,16,TRBV7-9,few,CASSLALAGAYNEQFF,TGTGCCAGCAGCTTAGCCCTAGCGGGGGCATACAATGAGCAGTTCTTC